Listed here is a single T cell receptor beta chain. Libraries were prepared by immunoSEQ multiplex PCR; TCRdb keeps only in-frame clonotypes and omits some of them. The repertoire includes millions of clones, 85% to 95% of them detected once, and 0.13% sits in the top ten. The sample belongs to a study of shared clonotypes between healthy human individuals. V was shortened by 1 base and J by 0 bases, with 7 bases between the two germline ends. The CDR3 has 15 residues. Germline CDR1 LGHNA, CDR2 YNFKEQ. This receptor was obtained from a man aged 18 to 35 in good health. The V and J genes are TRBV4-2 and TRBJ1-3, with D uncertain. Source material: naive CD4+ T cells sorted from blood. Subset here: CD45RA+ positively selected. In DNA, the CDR3 is TGTGCCAGCAGCCAAGGGGCCCCCTCTGGAAACACCATATATTTT. It translates to CASSQGAPSGNTIYF.